The next 26 T cell receptor beta chains were all read from a single sample in a study of T cell repertoires in cytomegalovirus infection. Their antigens remain unidentified. TCRdb ran MiXCR on the reads and lists one entry per CDR3 protein. The table has approximately 470,000 distinct CDR3 sequences, roughly 42% seen once; the top ten hold around 45%. This material consisted of cultured PBMCs, taken from culture after CMV antigen stimulation. These receptors were taken from a human donor in good health (CMV status not recorded). Some clones in this sample may be carry-over from other donors' samples.

The chain is built from TRBV4-1 and TRBJ2-1; 8 bases map to TRBD1. The CDR3 length is 17 residues. The trim removed 4 bases at V and 8 bases at J, leaving 16 bases unmatched. In germline, CDR1 is MGHRA, CDR2 YSYEKL. The CDR3 reads CASSPRIRQGSFYEQFF. CDR3 in DNA: TGCGCCAGCAGCCCAAGGATTAGACAGGGGTCGTTCTATGAGCAGTTCTTC.

This clonotype was observed once. Here the CDR3 DNA reads TGTGCCAGTAGTATCAGCCTAGCGGGGGCCGGGAATGAGCAGTTCTTC. It yields the protein CASSISLAGAGNEQFF. This chain joins TRBV19 and TRBJ2-1; 10 bases fit TRBD2. V shed 3 bases, J shed 7 bases, and the junction held 9 bases outside the gene matches. The CDR3 has 16 amino acids. Germline CDR1 reads LNHDA; CDR2 reads SQIVND (reference sequence).

The chain combines TRBV28 with TRBJ2-1; 8 bases are a match to TRBD1. The CDR3 is 15 amino acids. The ends lost 5 bases at V and 8 bases at J; junction bases unmatched: 11. Germline loops: CDR1 MDHEN, CDR2 SYDVKM. The DNA for the CDR3 is TGTGCCAGCAGTCCTCGGGGACAGGTGTATGATGAGCAGTTCTTC. Translating it yields CASSPRGQVYDEQFF.

The rearrangement joins TRBV2 to TRBJ2-7, with TRBD1 as a possible D gene (6 bases). V lost 8 bases, J lost 6 bases, and 11 bases lay in between. This CDR3 is built from 11 residues. The germline CDR1 and CDR2 sequences are SNHLY and FYNNEI. CDR3 sequence: CASGDRIEQYF. The DNA of the CDR3 is TGTGCCAGCGGCGACAGGATCGAGCAGTACTTC.

The chain couples TRBV7-2 to TRBJ1-2; weak D call: TRBD1 (5 bases). The CDR3 contains 13 residues. The V end was cut by 4 bases, the J end by 5 bases, with 11 bases between. Germline CDR1 is SGHTA and CDR2 is FQGNSA. CDR3: CASSSGAAYGYTF. CDR3 coding DNA: TGTGCCAGCAGCTCTGGGGCCGCGTATGGCTACACCTTC. Combining the CDR3 with reference TRBV7-2 and TRBJ1-2 gives the whole variable domain GAGVSQSPSNKVTEKGKDVELRCDPISGHTALYWYRQSLGQGLEFLIYFQGNSAPDKSGLPSDRFSAERTGGSVSTLTIQRTQQEDSAVYLCASSSGAAYGYTFGSGTRLTVV.

CDR3 DNA sequence: TGTGCCATCAGTGAGACTAGCGGGTCGAACACCGGGGAGCTGTTTTTT. It specifies CAISETSGSNTGELFF. The rearrangement joins TRBV10-3 to TRBJ2-2, with 9 bases identical to TRBD2. V was pared by 2 bases and J by 0 bases, with 1 base of the junction left unmatched. The germline CDR1 and CDR2 sequences are ENHRY and SYGVKD. This CDR3 contains 16 residues.

This clonotype was observed a few times. A junction end diverges from the germline sequence, so it may reflect a read error. The gene calls are TRBV7-2 and TRBJ2-7, with 7 bases identical to TRBD2. Germline loops: CDR1 SGHTA, CDR2 FQGNSA. The CDR3 has 14 residues. CDR3 coding DNA: TGTGCCAGCTGCTTTGGGGGGGGGACCTACGAGCAGTACTTC. It specifies CASCFGGGTYEQYF.

CDR3 in DNA: TGTGCCAGCAGCTTGGACAACCTGTCTGGAAACACCATATATTTT. Its protein is CASSLDNLSGNTIYF. This chain connects TRBV5-4 to TRBJ1-3; D ambiguous. Deletions cut 0 bases from V and 1 base from J, with 8 bases between. CDR3 size: 15 residues. CDR1 is SGHNT and CDR2 is YYREEE in the germline V gene (reference sequence).

The chain couples TRBV6-5 to TRBJ1-5; 8 bases map to TRBD1. Germline trimming cut 6 bases from V and 3 bases from J; bases unmatched to any gene: 7. Germline CDR1 reads MNHEY; CDR2 reads SVGAGI. The CDR3 runs to 15 residues. The DNA for the CDR3 is TGTGCCAGCAGCTTCTCAGGGGGCACCAATCAGCCCCAGCATTTT. It specifies CASSFSGGTNQPQHF.

This clonotype was seen a few times. This chain uses TRBV7-2 with TRBJ2-2; D might be TRBD1 (5 bases). V was trimmed by 1 base and J by 6 bases, leaving 12 bases between them. This CDR3 spans 15 amino acids. Per the germline V gene, CDR1 is SGHTA and CDR2 is FQGNSA. The CDR3 DNA is TGTGCCAGCAGCTTAGTGGTAGGGGTGGCCGGGGAGCTGTTTTTT. As protein: CASSLVVGVAGELFF.

The chain links TRBV12-3 or TRBV12-4 to TRBJ1-1; TRBD1 might be the D (5 bases). V lost 5 bases, J lost 6 bases, and 19 bases lay in between. The CDR3 runs 15 residues. As DNA, the CDR3 is TGTGCCAGCAGTCCGGACTCAGGGTTGAGGGCTGAAGCTTTCTTT. The encoded protein is CASSPDSGLRAEAFF.

The chain uses TRBV7-9 and TRBJ1-5; D not resolved. Per germline, CDR1 SEHNR and CDR2 FQNEAQ (reference sequence). V lost 2 bases to trimming and J lost 5 bases, with 10 bases between them. This CDR3 is 14 amino acids long. The CDR3 DNA follows: TGTGCCAGCAGCTTATCCGACTCCTATCAGCCCCAGCATTTT. Translation: CASSLSDSYQPQHF. Filled out from reference TRBV7-9 and TRBJ1-5, the complete variable domain reads DTGVSQNPRHKITKRGQNVTFRCDPISEHNRLYWYRQTLGQGPEFLTYFQNEAQLEKSRLLSDRFSAERPKGSFSTLEIQRTEQGDSAMYLCASSLSDSYQPQHFGDGTRLSIL.

This clonotype has just a few counts. This rearrangement joins TRBV6-2 or TRBV6-3 to TRBJ2-7; D perhaps matches TRBD2 (5 bases). The CDR3 is 15 residues long. Trimming took off 4 bases at V and 0 bases at J, with 13 bases between the two ends. The germline CDR1 and CDR2 sequences are MNHEY and SVGEGT. CDR3 loop: CASSFGAESSYEQYF. The CDR3 DNA is TGTGCCAGCAGTTTTGGAGCGGAATCCTCCTACGAGCAGTACTTC.

This sequence joins TRBV6-5 and TRBJ2-3, with D possibly TRBD1 on 7 matching bases. Looked up from germline, CDR1 is MNHEY and CDR2 is SVGAGI. Trimming removed 6 bases at V and 2 bases at J, with 18 bases between. CDR3 length equals 16 residues. The CDR3 loop is CASRDGQGGVTDTQYF. CDR3 DNA sequence: TGTGCCAGCAGAGACGGGCAGGGGGGCGTCACAGATACGCAGTATTTT.

This clonotype was seen repeatedly, ten times or more. The V and J genes are TRBV7-8 and TRBJ1-1, with no clear D. The length of the CDR3 is 15 residues. The germline V gene has CDR1 SGHVS and CDR2 FQNEAQ. The V end lost 1 base, the J end lost 1 base, and 10 bases lay between the germline ends. The DNA of the CDR3 is TGTGCCAGCAGCTTAGTCTCCGGCGGGAACACTGAAGCTTTCTTT. Encoded protein: CASSLVSGGNTEAFF.

The chain uses TRBV19 and TRBJ2-7, with D tentatively TRBD1 (7 bases). The germline V and J ends were trimmed by 3 bases and 9 bases, with 18 bases remaining between them. Germline CDR1 LNHDA, CDR2 SQIVND (reference sequence). CDR3 size: 14 residues. In nucleotides, the CDR3 is TGTGCCAGTAGTATGGGAGGACAGGACCCTCGGCAGTACTTC. Its translation: CASSMGGQDPRQYF.

V and J are TRBV5-6 and TRBJ2-1; D unresolved. Germline V gene sequence: CDR1 SGHDT, CDR2 YYEEEE. The CDR3 is made up of 14 amino acids. Trimming removed 6 bases at V and 2 bases at J, with 12 bases between. CDR3 amino acids: CASTRGVTYNEQFF. As DNA, the CDR3 is TGTGCCAGCACTAGAGGCGTTACCTACAATGAGCAGTTCTTC.

This clonotype was found a few times. V usage is TRBV11-1 and J usage is TRBJ2-5; D might be TRBD2 (5 bases). Trimming left V 1 base short and J 5 bases short, with 14 bases between. Germline assignment: CDR1 SGHAT and CDR2 FQDESV (reference sequence). CDR3 length equals 15 residues. CDR3 in amino acids: CASSLGGQRGETQYF. CDR3 bases: TGTGCCAGCAGCTTAGGTGGCCAAAGAGGGGAGACCCAGTACTTC.

The chain has TRBV12-3 or TRBV12-4 and TRBJ2-2; D is perhaps TRBD1 (5 bases). This CDR3 is 15 amino acids long. V was trimmed by 7 bases and J by 4 bases, leaving 16 bases between them. The DNA for the CDR3 is TGTGCCAGCACTCAGGCACAGGTCGGCACCGGGGAGCTGTTTTTT. Translated: CASTQAQVGTGELFF.

This clonotype was detected only a few times. The chain links TRBV28 to TRBJ1-3; weak D call: TRBD1 (5 bases). The CDR3 consists of 15 residues. Germline values: CDR1 MDHEN, CDR2 SYDVKM. The V and J ends lost 6 bases and 0 bases respectively, with 12 bases between them. CDR3: CASSPGTDSGNTIYF. The DNA of the CDR3 is TGTGCCAGCAGCCCCGGGACGGACTCTGGAAACACCATATATTTT.

This clonotype was counted between two and nine times. The chain uses TRBV7-9 and TRBJ2-5; 14 bases are a match to TRBD2. The CDR3 covers 16 residues. From germline, CDR1 is SEHNR and CDR2 FQNEAQ (reference sequence). Losses at the gene ends were 5 bases for V and 8 bases for J; bases not matched to a gene: 10. For the CDR3, the DNA is TGTGCCAGCAGCCCTACGGGACTAGCGGGAGCCCAAACCCAGTACTTC. It is translated as CASSPTGLAGAQTQYF.

The CDR3: CASSFDGWTYRTIYGYTF. In DNA, the CDR3 is TGTGCCAGCAGTTTCGATGGATGGACGTACAGAACCATCTATGGCTACACCTTC. V is TRBV12-3 or TRBV12-4 and J is TRBJ1-2; D is unclear. The CDR3 spans 18 residues. V shed 3 bases and J shed 4 bases, with 24 bases lying between them.

This chain links TRBV7-2 with TRBJ2-1; the D gene is possibly TRBD1 (5 bases). Germline V gene sequence: CDR1 SGHTA, CDR2 FQGNSA. The CDR3 spans 12 residues. V gave up 6 bases and J gave up 5 bases, with 8 bases separating them. The CDR3 DNA reads as TGTGCCAGCAGTCCACAGGACAATGAGCAGTTCTTC. This sequence encodes CASSPQDNEQFF.

To note about this clonotype: The CDR3 does not close with the conserved phenylalanine or tryptophan, likely indicating a read error. The genes are TRBV20-1 and TRBJ2-3; maybe TRBD1 (5 bases). This CDR3 has 14 residues. Trimming left V 5 bases short and J 2 bases short, with 14 bases between. Germline lookup yields CDR1 DFQATT and CDR2 SNEGSKA (reference sequence). CDR3 in DNA: TGCAGTGCTCAGACTGGGGCCTTCACAGATACGCAGTATTTG. Encoded protein: CSAQTGAFTDTQYL.

For this clonotype: Sequence at one end of the junction differs from germline and may be a read error. V usage is TRBV10-3 and J usage is TRBJ1-1; a possible D gene is TRBD1 (5 bases). CDR3 length equals 14 residues. The germline gives CDR1 ENHRY, CDR2 SYGVKD. DNA of the CDR3: TGTGCCATCGGTACCGTCGGGACGGACACTGAAGATTTCTTT. Amino acid sequence: CAIGTVGTDTEDFF.

The rearrangement links TRBV7-2 to TRBJ2-5; D is unresolved. Germline V gene data show CDR1 as SGHTA and CDR2 as FQGNSA. The CDR3 totals 14 residues. The V gene lost 2 bases and the J gene lost 3 bases, with 10 bases spanning the gap. The CDR3 here is CASSLRRLEETQYF. The CDR3 DNA reads TGTGCCAGCAGCTTACGGCGGCTAGAAGAGACCCAGTACTTC. The complete variable domain, with remaining parts taken from reference TRBV7-2 and TRBJ2-5, reads GAGVSQSPSNKVTEKGKDVELRCDPISGHTALYWYRQSLGQGLEFLIYFQGNSAPDKSGLPSDRFSAERTGGSVSTLTIQRTQQEDSAVYLCASSLRRLEETQYFGPGTRLLVL.